This T cell receptor beta chain was profiled in a study of blood T cells in healthy people across ages. Across the whole study: About one barcoded TCR beta cDNA was captured per two T cells. Study outcomes and limitations: The study found more naive CD4+ cells and higher diversity in long-lived than aged donors. Because donor CMV status was unknown, expanded clonotype changes were possibly confounded. Among T cells, TCR beta diversity per million cells dropped roughly linearly as age rose.

A sample-barcoded 5' primer and a J-beta primer mix were used in a second PCR of roughly 7 to 12 cycles. TCRdb re-derived calls from the 5' RACE reads in MiXCR, one entry per CDR3 protein. The top ten clones hold under 5% of a sample with around 1,600,000 distinct CDR3 sequences, roughly 43% of them seen once. The germline V gene encodes CDR1 SGHTA and CDR2 FQGNSA. The CDR3 length is 13 residues. Trimming stripped 8 bases from V and 8 bases from J, with 17 bases between. This clonotype appeared a few times. The antigen remains undetermined. The receptor's source is a woman in her late teens or twenties in good health. The chain combines TRBV7-2 with TRBJ2-3; maybe TRBD2 (6 bases). The sequencing input was blood. The CDR3 DNA reads as TGTGCCAGCTCTCCCCGGGAGCGTGCTACGCAGTATTTT. This translates into CASSPRERATQYF.